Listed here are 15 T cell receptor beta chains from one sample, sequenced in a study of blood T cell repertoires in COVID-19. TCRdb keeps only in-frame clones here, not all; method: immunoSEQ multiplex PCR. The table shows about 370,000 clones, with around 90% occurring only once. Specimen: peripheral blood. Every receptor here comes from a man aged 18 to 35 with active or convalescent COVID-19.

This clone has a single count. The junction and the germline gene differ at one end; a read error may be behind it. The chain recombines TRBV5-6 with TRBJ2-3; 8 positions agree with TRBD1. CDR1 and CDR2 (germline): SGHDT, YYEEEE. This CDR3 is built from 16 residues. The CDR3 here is CANSLSGTGPTDTQYF. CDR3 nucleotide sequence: TGTGCCAACAGCTTGTCCGGGACAGGTCCTACAGATACGCAGTATTTT.

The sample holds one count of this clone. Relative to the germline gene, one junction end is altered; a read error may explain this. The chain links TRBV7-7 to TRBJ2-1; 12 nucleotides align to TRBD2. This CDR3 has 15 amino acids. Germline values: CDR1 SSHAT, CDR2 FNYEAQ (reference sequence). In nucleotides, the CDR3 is TGTGCTAGCAGCCCGTCGACTAGCGGGAGCAATGAGCAGTTCTTC. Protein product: CASSPSTSGSNEQFF.

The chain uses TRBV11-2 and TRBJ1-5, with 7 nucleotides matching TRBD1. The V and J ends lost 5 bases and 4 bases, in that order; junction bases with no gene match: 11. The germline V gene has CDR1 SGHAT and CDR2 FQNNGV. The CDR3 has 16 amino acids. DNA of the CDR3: TGTGCCAGCAGCCCCCAAGGCGGCAGGGGGAATCAGCCCCAGCATTTT. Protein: CASSPQGGRGNQPQHF.

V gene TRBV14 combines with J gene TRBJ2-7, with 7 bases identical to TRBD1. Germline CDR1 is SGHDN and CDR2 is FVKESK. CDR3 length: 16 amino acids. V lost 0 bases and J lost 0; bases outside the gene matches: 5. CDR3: CASSQDAGTVSYEQYF. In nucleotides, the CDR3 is TGTGCCAGCAGCCAAGACGCCGGGACAGTCTCCTACGAGCAGTACTTC.

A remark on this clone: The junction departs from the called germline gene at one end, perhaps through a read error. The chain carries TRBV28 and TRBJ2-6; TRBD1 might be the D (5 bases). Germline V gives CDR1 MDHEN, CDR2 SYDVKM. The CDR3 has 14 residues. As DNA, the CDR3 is TGTGCCAGCAGGGCAGGCTCTGGGGCCAACGTGCTGACTTTC. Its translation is CASRAGSGANVLTF.

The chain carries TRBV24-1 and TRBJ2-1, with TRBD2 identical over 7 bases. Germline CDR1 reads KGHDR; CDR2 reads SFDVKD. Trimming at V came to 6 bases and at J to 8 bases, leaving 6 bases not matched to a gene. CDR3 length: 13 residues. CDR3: CATSRTREHEQFF. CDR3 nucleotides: TGTGCCACCAGTCGGACTAGGGAGCATGAGCAGTTCTTC.

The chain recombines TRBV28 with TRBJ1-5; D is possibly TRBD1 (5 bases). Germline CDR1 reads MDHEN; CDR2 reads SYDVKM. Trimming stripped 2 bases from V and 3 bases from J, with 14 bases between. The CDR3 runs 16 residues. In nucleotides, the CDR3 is TGTGCCAGCAGTTTAGTAGGGGTATCCACCAATCAGCCCCAGCATTTT. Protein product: CASSLVGVSTNQPQHF.

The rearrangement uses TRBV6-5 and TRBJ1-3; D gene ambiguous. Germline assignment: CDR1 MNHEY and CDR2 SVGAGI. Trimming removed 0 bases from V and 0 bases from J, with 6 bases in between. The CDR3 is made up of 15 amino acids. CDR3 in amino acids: CASSYSSSSGNTIYF. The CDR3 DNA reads TGTGCCAGCAGTTACTCGTCTAGCTCTGGAAACACCATATATTTT.

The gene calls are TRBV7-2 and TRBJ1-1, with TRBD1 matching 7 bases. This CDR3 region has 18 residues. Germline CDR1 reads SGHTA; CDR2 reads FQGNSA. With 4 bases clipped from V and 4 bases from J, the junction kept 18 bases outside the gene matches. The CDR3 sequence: CASSSSHQSGTVRTEAFF. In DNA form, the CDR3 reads TGTGCCAGCAGCTCTTCGCACCAATCCGGGACAGTCCGCACTGAAGCTTTCTTT.

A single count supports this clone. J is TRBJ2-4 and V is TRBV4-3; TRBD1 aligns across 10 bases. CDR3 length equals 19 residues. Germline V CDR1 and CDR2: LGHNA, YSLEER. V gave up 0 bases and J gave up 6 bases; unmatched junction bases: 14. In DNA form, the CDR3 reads TGCGCCAGCAGCCAAGAACCGTACGGGACAGGGGTACTAGGAAACATTCAGTACTTC. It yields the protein CASSQEPYGTGVLGNIQYF.

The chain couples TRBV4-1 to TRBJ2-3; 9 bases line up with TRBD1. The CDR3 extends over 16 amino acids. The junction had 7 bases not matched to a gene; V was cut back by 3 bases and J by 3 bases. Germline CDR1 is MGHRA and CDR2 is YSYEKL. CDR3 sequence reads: CASSQAGTGLTDTQYF. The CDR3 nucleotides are TGCGCCAGCAGCCAGGCCGGGACAGGGTTGACAGATACGCAGTATTTT.

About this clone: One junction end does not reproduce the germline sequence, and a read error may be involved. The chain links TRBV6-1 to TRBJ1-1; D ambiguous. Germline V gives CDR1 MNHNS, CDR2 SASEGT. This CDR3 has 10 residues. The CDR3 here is CASSEWVGAF. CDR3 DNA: TGTGCCAGCAGTGAGTGGGTGGGAGCCTTT.

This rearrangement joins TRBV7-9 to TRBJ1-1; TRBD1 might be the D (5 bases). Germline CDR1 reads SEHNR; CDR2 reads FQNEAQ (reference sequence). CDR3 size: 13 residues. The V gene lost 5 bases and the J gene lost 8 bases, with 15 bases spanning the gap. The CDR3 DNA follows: TGTGCCAGCAGCACCGGGGGGAAAGGCGAAGCTTTCTTT. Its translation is CASSTGGKGEAFF.

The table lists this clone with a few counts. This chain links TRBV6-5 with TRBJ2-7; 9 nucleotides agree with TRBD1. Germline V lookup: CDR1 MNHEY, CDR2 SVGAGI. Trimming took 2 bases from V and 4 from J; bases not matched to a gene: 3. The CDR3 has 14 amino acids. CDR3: CASSYTGGAYEQYF. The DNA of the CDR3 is TGTGCCAGCAGTTACACAGGGGGCGCTTACGAGCAGTACTTC.

The CDR3 coding sequence is TGCGCCAGCAGGATACAGGGGACCAATCAGCCCCAGCATTTT. Amino acid sequence: CASRIQGTNQPQHF. V usage is TRBV10-1 and J usage is TRBJ1-5; 7 bases align to TRBD1. Germline-derived CDR1 and CDR2 are WNHNN and SYGVQD (reference sequence). The ends lost 6 bases at V and 3 bases at J; junction bases unmatched: 5. This CDR3 region has 14 residues.